A selection of T cell receptor beta chains follows, all from one sample in a study of T cells expressing NK-cell markers. TCRdb reprocessed the 5' RACE reads, with one entry per CDR3 protein and no DNA. The repertoire shows about 260,000 distinct CDR3 sequences; the top ten hold about 0.39%. The sequencing input was blood T cells: a sorted CD56 or NKG2C T cell subset, CD4+ or CD8+ T cells, or bulk PBMC T cells (not recorded which). These receptors were obtained from a man aged 18 to 30 in good health. The CDR3 runs from the conserved cysteine through the conserved F or W.

J: TRBJ2-5
V: TRBV5-5
CDR3: CASSRDLGAETQYF

J: TRBJ1-2
V: TRBV2
CDR3: CASSPRGGAYGYTF

J: TRBJ2-2
V: TRBV12-3/TRBV12-4
CDR3: CASTLFGTANTGELFF

J: TRBJ1-5
V: TRBV2
CDR3: CASSKDRAGNQPQHF

J: TRBJ1-6
V: TRBV6-1
CDR3: CASSDGTFNSPLHF

J: TRBJ2-1
V: TRBV7-9
CDR3: CASSSGASGRSFQFF

J: TRBJ2-1
V: TRBV7-9
CDR3: CASSLTGRDEQFF

J: TRBJ2-1
V: TRBV6-1
CDR3: CASSDDGGHYNEQFF

J: TRBJ2-3
V: TRBV20-1
CDR3: CSLLGQIAGTQYF

J: TRBJ1-1
V: TRBV6-4
CDR3: CASSAEMNTEAFF

J: TRBJ1-5
V: TRBV20-1
CDR3: CSARDVLGGGGNQPQHF

J: TRBJ2-1
V: TRBV12-3/TRBV12-4
CDR3: CASSLSGIYNEQFF

J: TRBJ2-1
V: TRBV7-3
CDR3: CASSLNGGGIQFF

J: TRBJ2-3
V: TRBV11-2
CDR3: CASSRLVRTDTQYF

J: TRBJ1-1
V: TRBV12-3/TRBV12-4
CDR3: CASSINAGTGNTEAFF

J: TRBJ1-2
V: TRBV10-3
CDR3: CAISVQKLGGYTF

J: TRBJ2-3
V: TRBV5-6
CDR3: CASSLVRGSSTDTQYF

J: TRBJ2-5
V: TRBV15
CDR3: CATSRGVVTGDAETQYF

J: TRBJ1-2
V: TRBV20-1
CDR3: CSARGRTLDGGYTF

J: TRBJ1-4
V: TRBV6-5
CDR3: CASSYWAGDEKLFF

J: TRBJ2-7
V: TRBV20-1
CDR3: CSAPVLAGGRRPEQYF

J: TRBJ2-1
V: TRBV28
CDR3: CASSQPTGVYEQFF

J: TRBJ2-5
V: TRBV5-4
CDR3: CASSGTGGKETQYF

J: TRBJ2-2
V: TRBV7-3
CDR3: CASSLGTGSNTGELFF

J: TRBJ2-1
V: TRBV20-1
CDR3: CSANPLGGRGDNEQFF

J: TRBJ2-2
V: TRBV4-3
CDR3: CASRQEGGRGELFF

J: TRBJ2-3
V: TRBV5-1
CDR3: CASSSIPGTTITDTQYF

J: TRBJ2-3
V: TRBV7-8
CDR3: CASSPDEGAGSTDTQYF

J: TRBJ1-2
V: TRBV29-1
CDR3: CSAPGQGFYGYTF

J: TRBJ1-1
V: TRBV20-1
CDR3: CSARDFVQGMGRAFF

J: TRBJ2-7
V: TRBV7-9
CDR3: CASSSNLGAYEQYF

J: TRBJ2-7
V: TRBV20-1
CDR3: CSAREYNRGLNYEQYF